These 18 T cell receptor beta chains originate from one sample sequenced in a study of cytomegalovirus exposure and HLA in healthy donors. Both 60 Vbeta primers and 13 Jbeta primers went into the PCR. Repertoires were generated with immunoSEQ multiplex PCR, while TCRdb's copy carries only in-frame clones and drops some. This repertoire includes around 100,000 clones. The sample was PBMCs. These receptors all stem from a middle-aged man in good health and CMV-seronegative.

This chain connects TRBV18 to TRBJ2-5; 8 nucleotides match TRBD2. The end of the DNA aligns better with TRBJ2-7, so the J call may be wrong. Germline CDR1 is KGHSH and CDR2 is LQKENI. The CDR3 covers 17 residues. The CDR3 DNA is TGTGCCAGCTCACCTCCCGGGACCGGGACTAGGTCCTACGAGCAGTACTTC. Translation: CASSPPGTGTRSYEQYF.

This chain uses TRBV5-1 with TRBJ2-1; 7 bases are a match to TRBD2. Germline CDR1 and CDR2: SGHRS and YFSETQ. The V gene end was trimmed by 0 bases and the J gene end by 9 bases; junction bases not matched to a gene: 9. The CDR3 loop spans 15 amino acids. CDR3 sequence: CASSLGGSKIGEQFF. The CDR3 DNA follows: TGCGCCAGCAGCTTGGGCGGGAGTAAAATCGGTGAGCAGTTCTTC.

The genes are TRBV5-6 and TRBJ2-1; D gene uncertain. Germline CDR1 and CDR2: SGHDT and YYEEEE. The ends were cut back, 0 bases at V and 5 bases at J, with 6 bases in the middle. The CDR3 is made up of 13 amino acids. CDR3 in DNA: TGTGCCAGCAGCTTGGGGAGCAACAATGAGCAGTTCTTC. It translates to CASSLGSNNEQFF.

The rearrangement links TRBV19 to TRBJ1-1, with 7 bases fitting TRBD1. Per germline, CDR1 LNHDA and CDR2 SQIVND (reference sequence). The CDR3 has 14 residues. The J segment lost 1 base and the V segment lost 7 bases, leaving 6 bases of the junction unmatched. This CDR3 is CASTRTGSNTEAFF. The CDR3 DNA sequence: TGTGCCAGTACTAGGACAGGTTCGAACACTGAAGCTTTCTTT.

This chain uses TRBV30 with TRBJ1-1, with unresolved D. V lost 0 bases and J 5 bases, leaving 7 bases between the germline ends. Germline V gene data show CDR1 as GTSNPN and CDR2 as SVGIG (reference sequence). The CDR3 runs to 12 residues. The CDR3 here is CAWSVTGTEAFF. In DNA form, the CDR3 reads TGTGCCTGGAGTGTCACCGGGACTGAAGCTTTCTTT.

V is TRBV6-5 and J is TRBJ2-3; D is uncertain. Looked up from germline, CDR1 is MNHEY and CDR2 is SVGAGI. The CDR3 contains 13 residues. V was shortened by 5 bases and J by 4 bases, with 10 bases between the two germline ends. Written as DNA, the CDR3 is TGTGCCAGCAGTCGAAGAGTGGCAGATACGCAGTATTTT. Protein sequence: CASSRRVADTQYF.

This chain joins TRBV2 and TRBJ2-5; 11 bases match TRBD1. Germline V lookup: CDR1 SNHLY, CDR2 FYNNEI. This CDR3 spans 14 amino acids. J gave up 2 bases and V 6 bases, and 2 bases lay outside the gene matches. The CDR3 reads CASSRDRGQETQYF. Written as DNA, the CDR3 is TGTGCCAGCAGCCGGGACAGGGGGCAAGAGACCCAGTACTTC.

V and J are TRBV9 and TRBJ1-3; no clear D. V lost 3 bases and J lost 0, with 7 bases in between. Germline-derived CDR1 and CDR2 are SGDLS and YYNGEE. The CDR3 is 14 amino acids. The CDR3 sequence: CASSGPGSGNTIYF. The CDR3 DNA follows: TGTGCCAGCAGCGGGCCGGGCTCTGGAAACACCATATATTTT.

The chain links TRBV5-1 to TRBJ2-7; 13 nucleotides align to TRBD2. Trimming took 4 bases from V and 3 from J; bases not matched to a gene: 4. Per germline, CDR1 SGHRS and CDR2 YFSETQ. This CDR3 spans 15 amino acids. The CDR3 region is CASSPGTSGDYEQYF. The CDR3 DNA reads as TGCGCCAGCAGCCCTGGGACTAGCGGGGACTACGAGCAGTACTTC. Full variable domain (outside the CDR3, taken from reference TRBV5-1 and TRBJ2-7): KAGVTQTPRYLIKTRGQQVTLSCSPISGHRSVSWYQQTPGQGLQFLFEYFSETQRNKGNFPGRFSGRQFSNSRSEMNVSTLELGDSALYLCASSPGTSGDYEQYFGPGTRLTVT.

This sequence joins TRBV6-1 and TRBJ1-1; tentative D call: TRBD1 (5 bases). Germline V gene data show CDR1 as MNHNS and CDR2 as SASEGT. This CDR3 spans 14 amino acids. With 5 bases removed from V and 4 bases from J, the gap between germline ends came to 14 bases. DNA of the CDR3: TGTGCCAGCAGTTGGGGATCAGGGTTCACTGAAGCTTTCTTT. Translating gives CASSWGSGFTEAFF.

The genes are TRBV19 and TRBJ1-5, with D possibly TRBD1 on 5 matching bases. With 5 bases removed from V and 4 bases from J, the gap between germline ends came to 18 bases. Germline CDR1 is LNHDA and CDR2 is SQIVND (reference sequence). The CDR3 extends over 16 amino acids. The CDR3 here is CASSLGRRGRNQPQHF. CDR3 nucleotides: TGTGCCAGTAGTCTAGGTAGGAGGGGACGAAATCAGCCCCAGCATTTT.

The chain uses TRBV29-1 and TRBJ2-1; 7 nucleotides align to TRBD2. This CDR3 contains 15 residues. From germline, CDR1 is SQVTM and CDR2 ANQGSEA. V shed 7 bases and J 0 bases; nucleotides not matched to a gene: 9. Written as DNA, the CDR3 is TGCAGCGCTTCGGGACTACCAAGCTCCTACAATGAGCAGTTCTTC. Translation gives CSASGLPSSYNEQFF.

The chain combines TRBV11-3 with TRBJ2-7; 7 positions agree with TRBD1. CDR1 is SGHNT, CDR2 YENEEA, per germline. The CDR3 covers 16 residues. J gave up 6 bases and V 0 bases, and 11 bases lay outside the gene matches. In DNA form, the CDR3 reads TGTGCCAGCAGCTTAGACGCGACAGGGTTCATTGGCGAGCAGTACTTC. It specifies CASSLDATGFIGEQYF.

The V call is TRBV4-1, the J call TRBJ2-1; no definite D call. Deletions cut 3 bases from V and 7 bases from J, with 4 bases between. Germline CDR1 and CDR2: MGHRA and YSYEKL. There are 11 residues in the CDR3. CDR3 in DNA: TGCGCCAGCAGCCACCAGAATGAGCAGTTCTTC. The encoded protein is CASSHQNEQFF.

The rearrangement uses TRBV6-6 and TRBJ1-6; D unresolved. Germline loops: CDR1 MNHNY, CDR2 SVGAGI (reference sequence). The V end was cut by 2 bases, the J end by 7 bases, with 3 bases between. The CDR3 totals 12 residues. CDR3 region: CASSYPNSPLHF. The CDR3 DNA reads TGTGCCAGCAGTTACCCAAATTCACCCCTCCACTTT.

The chain couples TRBV2 to TRBJ2-5; D is possibly TRBD1 (5 bases). V was shortened by 6 bases and J by 5 bases, with 13 bases between the two germline ends. This CDR3 has 13 residues. Germline CDR1 is SNHLY and CDR2 is FYNNEI. The CDR3 loop is CASSTGLGETQYF. The CDR3 region has the DNA TGTGCCAGCAGCACAGGCCTTGGGGAGACCCAGTACTTC. The full variable domain, with the rest looked up from reference TRBV2 and TRBJ2-5, is EPEVTQTPSHQVTQMGQEVILRCVPISNHLYFYWYRQILGQKVEFLVSFYNNEISEKSEIFDDQFSVERPDGSNFTLKIRSTKLEDSAMYFCASSTGLGETQYFGPGTRLLVL.

The chain employs TRBV27 and TRBJ2-7, with D perhaps matching TRBD2 (7 bases). This CDR3 spans 14 amino acids. Deletions cut 4 bases from V and 6 bases from J, with 16 bases between. In germline, CDR1 is MNHEY, CDR2 SMNVEV (reference sequence). CDR3 residues: CASSSWGGAGEQYF. CDR3 in DNA: TGTGCCAGCAGTTCCTGGGGGGGGGCAGGCGAGCAGTACTTC.

This chain links TRBV15 with TRBJ2-2; D possibly corresponds to TRBD1 (6 bases). CDR1 LNHNV and CDR2 YYDKDF come from the germline V gene (reference sequence). The V end was cut by 5 bases, the J end by 7 bases, with 14 bases between. The CDR3 has 14 amino acids. The CDR3 DNA reads as TGTGCCACCAGCTTCGAGAGAGGGGGCGGGGAGCTGTTTTTT. Translation: CATSFERGGGELFF. Complete variable domain (other parts from reference TRBV15 and TRBJ2-2): DAMVIQNPRYQVTQFGKPVTLSCSQTLNHNVMYWYQQKSSQAPKLLFHYYDKDFNNEADTPDNFQSRRPNTSFCFLDIRSPGLGDTAMYLCATSFERGGGELFFGEGSRLTVL.